These 14 T cell receptor beta chains were all obtained from the same sample, sequenced in a study of OX40 agonist ivuxolimab in advanced cancers. The library was prepared using the immunoSEQ multiplex PCR assay. TCRdb limited this immuneACCESS table to in-frame rearrangements with V and J called. A share of clones is missing; checked studies link under half to unresolved V genes, and the rest is unexplained. Recorded for this sample are 78,000 or so clones; about nine tenths of them occurred a single time. The ten largest make up approximately 0.79% of the sample. Sequences were derived from CD4+ or CD8+ T cells sorted from blood, sampled in a trial of the OX40 agonist ivuxolimab. These TCRs come from an adult with an advanced solid tumor such as melanoma, head and neck, liver or kidney cancer.

The V and J genes are TRBV5-5 and TRBJ1-1; D is ambiguous. Germline V gives CDR1 SGHKS, CDR2 YYEKEE (reference sequence). The length of the CDR3 is 13 residues. Trimming pared 3 bases from V and 0 bases from J, leaving 6 bases between. CDR3 residues: CASSWAVNTEAFF. The CDR3 nucleotides are TGTGCCAGCAGCTGGGCAGTGAACACTGAAGCTTTCTTT.

The chain combines TRBV6-5 with TRBJ1-2; D possibly corresponds to TRBD1 (6 bases). Germline CDR1 and CDR2: MNHEY and SVGAGI. V gave up 7 bases and J gave up 6 bases, with 21 bases separating them. This CDR3 region has 15 residues. The DNA for the CDR3 is TGTGCCAGCACTCAGGGCACAGGGAGTACCCATGGCTACACCTTC. Translation: CASTQGTGSTHGYTF.

The chain employs TRBV7-4 and TRBJ1-2, with TRBD1 matching over 8 bases. The V and J ends lost 6 bases and 5 bases, in that order; junction bases with no gene match: 5. Looked up from germline, CDR1 is SGHVT and CDR2 is SQSDAQ. This CDR3 is built from 13 residues. The CDR3 nucleotides are TGTGCCAGCAGGACAGGGGACTGGTATGGCTACACCTTC. This sequence encodes CASRTGDWYGYTF.

The rearrangement uses TRBV4-1 and TRBJ2-1, with TRBD2 identical over 10 bases. Germline CDR1 and CDR2: MGHRA and YSYEKL. The V and J ends lost 2 bases and 5 bases, in that order; junction bases with no gene match: 3. CDR3 length: 15 residues. In nucleotides, the CDR3 is TGCGCCAGCAGCCAACTACTAGCGGGGCACAATGAGCAGTTCTTC. Amino acids: CASSQLLAGHNEQFF.

The rearrangement joins TRBV5-1 to TRBJ2-5, with D hard to call. Germline V gene lookup returns CDR1 SGHRS and CDR2 YFSETQ. This CDR3 spans 11 amino acids. Trimming stripped 2 bases from V and 1 base from J, with 0 bases between. CDR3 amino acids: CASSFQETQYF. The CDR3 region has the DNA TGCGCCAGCAGCTTCCAAGAGACCCAGTACTTC.

The chain combines TRBV5-1 with TRBJ2-5, with D possibly matching TRBD2 (5 bases). The V gene's germline CDR1 is SGHRS and CDR2 YFSETQ. V was trimmed by 6 bases and J by 2 bases, leaving 8 bases between them. This CDR3 has 12 amino acids. This CDR3 is CASTRGQETQYF. CDR3 sequence (DNA): TGCGCCAGCACCCGGGGACAAGAGACCCAGTACTTC.

This chain links TRBV30 with TRBJ1-2, with 11 bases matching TRBD1. CDR3 size: 14 residues. V lost 3 bases, J lost 4 bases, and 4 bases stayed unmatched. Germline assignment: CDR1 GTSNPN and CDR2 SVGIG (reference sequence). The CDR3 reads CAWRDRGRGYGYTF. DNA of the CDR3: TGTGCCTGGAGGGACAGGGGGCGAGGCTATGGCTACACCTTC.

The chain carries TRBV19 and TRBJ2-3; the D gene is possibly TRBD1 (5 bases). Trimming cost V 5 bases and J 4 bases, with 16 bases left between them. From germline, CDR1 is LNHDA and CDR2 SQIVND (reference sequence). This CDR3 region has 15 residues. Written as DNA, the CDR3 is TGTGCCAGTAGTCCCTTTGTTGTAGGGGCAGATACGCAGTATTTT. Translating it yields CASSPFVVGADTQYF.

The V call is TRBV23-1, the J call TRBJ1-2; no clear D. TRBV23-1 is an ORF, with its function uncertain. CDR3 length: 14 amino acids. V lost 2 bases, J lost 2 bases, and 9 bases lay in between. The chain's CDR3 is CASSQKAVNYGYTF. The CDR3 bases are TGCGCCAGCAGTCAAAAAGCAGTCAACTATGGCTACACCTTC.

The J gene is TRBJ2-3, the V gene TRBV7-8, with 12 bases that match TRBD2. Germline V gives CDR1 SGHVS, CDR2 FQNEAQ. CDR3 length: 19 residues. With 5 bases clipped from V and 2 bases from J, the junction kept 14 bases outside the gene matches. The CDR3 sequence: CASSPPPGRTSGDTDTQYF. The CDR3 DNA reads TGTGCCAGCAGCCCCCCCCCGGGCCGGACTAGCGGGGACACAGATACGCAGTATTTT.

The chain uses TRBV14 and TRBJ2-3; possible D gene TRBD2, 6 bases. CDR1 SGHDN and CDR2 FVKESK come from the germline V gene. Between the trimmed V and J ends, which lost 1 base and 7 bases, there was a span of 9 bases. This CDR3 spans 13 amino acids. The CDR3 DNA is TGTGCCAGCAGCCAAGGTGGAGGGTATACGCAGTATTTT. Translating it yields CASSQGGGYTQYF.

This rearrangement joins TRBV27 to TRBJ2-7; D possibly corresponds to TRBD1 (8 bases). From germline, CDR1 is MNHEY and CDR2 SMNVEV (reference sequence). V was clipped by 0 bases and J by 2 bases, with 14 bases between them. The CDR3 covers 16 residues. This CDR3 reads CASSLSRQGTTYEQYF. In DNA form, the CDR3 reads TGTGCCAGCAGTTTATCGAGACAGGGGACTACCTACGAGCAGTACTTC.

The chain uses TRBV11-1 and TRBJ2-5, with 12 bases identical to TRBD2. Germline V gene lookup returns CDR1 SGHAT and CDR2 FQDESV (reference sequence). The CDR3 runs to 16 residues. V was pared by 4 bases and J by 1 base, with 4 bases of the junction left unmatched. The CDR3 spells CASSSWTSGAQETQYF. The DNA for the CDR3 is TGTGCCAGCAGCTCTTGGACTAGCGGGGCCCAAGAGACCCAGTACTTC.

This chain joins TRBV18 and TRBJ1-1; D unclear. The germline V and J ends were trimmed by 3 bases and 3 bases, with 2 bases remaining between them. This CDR3 contains 11 residues. The germline V gene encodes CDR1 KGHSH and CDR2 LQKENI. This chain's CDR3 is CASSPDTEAFF. The CDR3 bases are TGTGCCAGCTCACCCGACACTGAAGCTTTCTTT.